These T cell receptor beta chains were read from a single sample in a study of identical twins. One entry per CDR3 protein, called by TCRdb with MiXCR from the 5' RACE reads. The data show roughly 240,000 distinct CDR3 sequences, approximately 7.9% seen once. The sample also formed part of further work on yellow fever vaccine responses in identical twins.

The sequencing sample was made of CD8+ T cells sorted from blood. The source is a woman under 30 in good health. The CDR3 runs from the conserved cysteine through the conserved F or W. Fields, in order: clone size, V gene, D gene, J gene, CDR3 protein, CDR3 DNA. D genes are given only for firm matches. Not all rows give a size; the values are once, few, many and, for expanded clones, a class.

many	TRBV20-1	.	TRBJ2-6	CSAREPPRHGSSGANVLTF	TGCAGTGCTAGAGAACCCCCCAGGCACGGTTCCTCTGGGGCCAACGTCCTGACTTTC
.	TRBV12-3/TRBV12-4	.	TRBJ2-7	CASRYRVNYEQYF	TGTGCCAGCAGATACAGGGTGAACTACGAGCAGTACTTC
.	TRBV5-1	TRBD2	TRBJ2-5	CASSLEASGSGLYQETQYF	TGCGCCAGCAGCTTGGAGGCTAGCGGGAGTGGGTTGTACCAAGAGACCCAGTACTTC
many	TRBV20-1	.	TRBJ2-1	CSARVRDSTYNEQFF	TGCAGTGCTAGAGTCCGGGACTCCACCTACAATGAGCAGTTCTTC
.	TRBV5-1	TRBD1	TRBJ2-3	CASSPGTATTDTQYF	TGCGCCAGCAGCCCCGGGACAGCTACCACAGATACGCAGTATTTT
few	TRBV14	TRBD1	TRBJ1-1	CASSSRQGAWTEAFF	TGTGCCAGCAGCTCGCGACAGGGGGCTTGGACTGAAGCTTTCTTT
many	TRBV24-1	.	TRBJ2-3	CATSDLNIGESGTDTQYF	TGTGCCACCAGTGATTTAAACATCGGGGAGAGCGGCACAGATACGCAGTATTTT
.	TRBV27	.	TRBJ1-5	CASSSFGFQPQHF	TGTGCCAGCAGTTCATTCGGGTTTCAGCCCCAGCATTTT
few	TRBV5-5	TRBD1	TRBJ1-6	CASSLDRGLSPLHF	TGTGCCAGCAGCTTGGACAGGGGGCTTTCACCCCTCCACTTT
.	TRBV28	TRBD2	TRBJ2-3	CASSPEAGGTDTQYF	TGTGCCAGCAGTCCAGAAGCGGGAGGGACAGATACGCAGTATTTT
many	TRBV12-3/TRBV12-4	TRBD1	TRBJ2-7	CASRLGTGDLYEQYF	TGTGCCAGCAGATTAGGGACAGGGGACCTCTACGAGCAGTACTTC
.	TRBV12-3/TRBV12-4	TRBD2	TRBJ2-1	CASARAVAGAEQFF	TGTGCCAGCGCCCGCGCAGTAGCGGGGGCCGAGCAGTTCTTC
many	TRBV6-5	.	TRBJ1-1	CASGIGNTEAFF	TGTGCCAGCGGGATAGGGAACACTGAAGCTTTCTTT
many	TRBV20-1	.	TRBJ1-1	CSARTGHNTEAFF	TGCAGTGCTAGGACAGGCCACAACACTGAAGCTTTCTTT
many	TRBV29-1	.	TRBJ2-1	CSVEALKNEQFF	TGCAGCGTTGAAGCGCTCAAGAATGAGCAGTTCTTC
few	TRBV7-9	.	TRBJ1-1	CASTLIITEAFF	TGTGCCAGCACCCTTATAATTACTGAAGCTTTCTTT
few	TRBV29-1	TRBD2	TRBJ2-3	CSAVPGLETDTQYF	TGCAGCGCCGTACCCGGACTAGAGACAGATACGCAGTATTTT